Sequencing of this TCR beta chain was carried out in a study of T cell responses to AZD1222 COVID-19 vaccine. Here immunoSEQ multiplex PCR was the method, and the copy in TCRdb shows in-frame clones only, minus some. The data hold about 180,000 clones, with about 93% observed a single time. Findings of the study overall: Regions 160-218 and 743-854 dominated among vaccine-associated CD4 TCRs spanning spike. At baseline, seropositivity was found in only a handful of AZD1222 recipients. The repertoires were collected only after the peak T cell response.

V lost 4 bases and J 6 bases, leaving 12 bases between the germline ends. Germline V lookup: CDR1 SNHLY, CDR2 FYNNEI. The CDR3 is made up of 13 amino acids. Remarks on this clone: The antigen remains undetermined.

The starting material was peripheral blood, obtained 28 days after the second dose of the MenACWY control vaccine. The chain links TRBV2 to TRBJ1-1; possible D gene TRBD1, 5 bases. This receptor was identified in an adult who received the MenACWY meningococcal vaccine as a control. The CDR3 DNA reads as TGTGCCAGCAGTGGGCAGGGAGTAGCTGAAGCTTTCTTT. Translated, it gives CASSGQGVAEAFF.